The present T cell receptor (beta chain) was sequenced within a study of CD8 T cells in ankylosing spondylitis. The V gene end was trimmed by 2 bases and the J gene end by 5 bases; junction bases not matched to a gene: 7. This CDR3 region has 15 residues. Germline CDR1 SGHRS, CDR2 YFSETQ. TCRdb called the 5' RACE reads again in MiXCR, with one record for every CDR3 protein. The sample has some 340,000 distinct CDR3 sequences, 14% to 15% seen once; the top ten hold approximately 1.1%. The specimen was blood, either unsorted or a sorted T cell fraction (not recorded which). The clonotype was recovered from a male donor with ankylosing spondylitis or in good health (not recorded which). The rearrangement joins TRBV5-1 to TRBJ2-1, with 7 bases aligning to TRBD2. CDR3 nucleotides: TGCGCCAGCAGCTTTGTAGCTAGCGGAAACAATGAGCAGTTCTTC. Protein: CASSFVASGNNEQFF.